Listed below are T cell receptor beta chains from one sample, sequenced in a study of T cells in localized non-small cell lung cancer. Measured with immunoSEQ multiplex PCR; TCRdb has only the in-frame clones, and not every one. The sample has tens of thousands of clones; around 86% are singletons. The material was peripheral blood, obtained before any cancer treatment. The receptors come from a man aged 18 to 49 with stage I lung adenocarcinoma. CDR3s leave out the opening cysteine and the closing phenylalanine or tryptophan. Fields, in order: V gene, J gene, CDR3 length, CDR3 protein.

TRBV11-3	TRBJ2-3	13	ASSFARDSTDTQY
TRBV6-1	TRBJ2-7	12	ASEGDRGPYEQY
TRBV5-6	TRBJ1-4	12	ASSYTGSREKLF
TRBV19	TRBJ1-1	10	ATQTVNTEAF
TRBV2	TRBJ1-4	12	ASRGQLLNEKLF
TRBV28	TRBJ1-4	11	ASRRGANEKLF
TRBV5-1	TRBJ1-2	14	ASSLLGDQGAYGYT
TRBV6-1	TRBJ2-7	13	AGSEDEVGSYEQY
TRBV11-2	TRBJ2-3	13	ASSLDKRGVDTQY
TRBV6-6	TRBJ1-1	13	ASSSSSGGRTEAF
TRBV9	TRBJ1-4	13	ASSVGVGLGEKLF
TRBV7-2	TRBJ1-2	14	ASSLGGRGSGGGYT
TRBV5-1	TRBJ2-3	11	ASSFGDKDTQY
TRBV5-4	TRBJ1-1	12	ASSYQGERTEAF
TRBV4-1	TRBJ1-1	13	ASTTDRPGNTEAF
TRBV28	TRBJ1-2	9	ASMTNYGYT
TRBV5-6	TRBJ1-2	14	ASSQQGQGFAYGYT
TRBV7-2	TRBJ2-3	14	ASSLDAAVSTDTQY